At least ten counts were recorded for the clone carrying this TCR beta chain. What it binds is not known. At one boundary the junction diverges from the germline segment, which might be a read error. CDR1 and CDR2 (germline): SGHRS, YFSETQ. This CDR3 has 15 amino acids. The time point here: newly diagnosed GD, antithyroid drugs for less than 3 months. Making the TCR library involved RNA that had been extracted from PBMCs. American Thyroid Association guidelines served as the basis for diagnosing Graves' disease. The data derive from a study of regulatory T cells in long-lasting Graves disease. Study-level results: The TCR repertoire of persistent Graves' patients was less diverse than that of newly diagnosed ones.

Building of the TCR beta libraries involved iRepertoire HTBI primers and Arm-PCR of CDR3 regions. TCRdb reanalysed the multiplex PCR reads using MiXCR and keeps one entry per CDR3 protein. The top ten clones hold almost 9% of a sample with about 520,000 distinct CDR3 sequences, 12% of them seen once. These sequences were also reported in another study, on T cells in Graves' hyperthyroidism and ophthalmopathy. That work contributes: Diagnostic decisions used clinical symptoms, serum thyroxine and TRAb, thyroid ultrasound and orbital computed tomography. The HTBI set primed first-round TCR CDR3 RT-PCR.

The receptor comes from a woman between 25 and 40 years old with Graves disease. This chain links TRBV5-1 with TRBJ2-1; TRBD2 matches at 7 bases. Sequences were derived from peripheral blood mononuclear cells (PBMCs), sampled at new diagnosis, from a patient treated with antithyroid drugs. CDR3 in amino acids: CASSLGLADYNEQFF. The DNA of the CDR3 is TGTGCCAGCAGCTTAGGGCTAGCGGACTACAATGAGCAGTTCTTC.